The T cell receptor (beta chain) under discussion was sequenced for a study of blood T cell repertoires in COVID-19. Study as a whole: COVID-19 samples, acute and convalescent, were from the United States, Italy and Spain. Nucleic acid was either cDNA or gDNA, and it came from T cells, B-cell-depleted T cells, or PBMCs.

How the authors handled the data: Reference gene primer amplification in the assay estimated nucleated cell counts. The repertoire was sequenced with immunoSEQ multiplex PCR; TCRdb's copy has only in-frame clones and lacks some. That table is the source of V, J and clone size, and D and trimming were worked out from the DNA. The sample includes about 110,000 clones, about 89% of them seen just once. A few counts support this clone. The origin of this receptor is a man aged 40-49 years with active or convalescent COVID-19. Specimen: peripheral blood.

As DNA, the CDR3 is TGTGCCAGCAGCGGTCAAGCGGGAGGTGTTGCAGATACGCAGTATTTT. This codes for CASSGQAGGVADTQYF. The chain carries TRBV25-1 and TRBJ2-3, with 9 nucleotides matching TRBD2. CDR3 length equals 16 residues. Trimming removed 6 bases from V and 4 bases from J; junction bases left unmatched: 11. The germline V gene encodes CDR1 MGHDK and CDR2 SYGVNS.